Detailed here is one T cell receptor (beta chain). The entry originates in a study of tumor-infiltrating lymphocytes in oesophageal squamous cell carcinoma. TCRdb independently ran MiXCR on the PCR reads; one entry per CDR3 protein. Among about 17,000 distinct CDR3 sequences listed, 45% to 50% were seen once. Germline V gives CDR1 MNHEY, CDR2 SMNVEV (reference sequence). The CDR3 has 14 amino acids. With V trimmed by 6 bases and J by 2 bases, 3 bases remained unmatched. V and J are TRBV27 and TRBJ2-3; 9 nucleotides match TRBD2. The origin of this receptor is a male donor with esophageal squamous cell carcinoma. Specimen: esophageal tumor tissue. As DNA, the CDR3 is TGTGCCAGCAGCCCTAGCGGGGCCACAGATACGCAGTATTTT. Encoded protein: CASSPSGATDTQYF.